This entry lists 26 T cell receptor beta chains sequenced from one sample in a study of identical twins. TCRdb re-called the 5' RACE reads through MiXCR, storing one row per CDR3 protein. The sample holds roughly 1.6 million distinct CDR3 sequences; about 30% are singletons and the top ten take 0.27%. The sample consisted of cord blood. These receptors were collected from a newborn girl in good health.

This chain uses TRBV28 with TRBJ1-2, with no clear D. The CDR3 is made up of 11 amino acids. With 2 bases removed from V and 6 bases from J, the gap between germline ends came to 4 bases. The V gene's germline CDR1 is MDHEN and CDR2 SYDVKM. The CDR3 coding sequence is TGTGCCAGCAGTTTAAGGAATGGCTACACCTTC. Protein sequence: CASSLRNGYTF.

The J gene is TRBJ2-1, the V gene TRBV6-5; TRBD2 matches at 11 bases. With V trimmed by 4 bases and J by 9 bases, 8 bases remained unmatched. CDR1 and CDR2 from the germline V gene are MNHEY and SVGAGI. The CDR3 totals 15 residues. CDR3 nucleotides: TGTGCCAGCAGTTCCCGACTAGCGGGATGGGTTGAGCAGTTCTTC. This codes for CASSSRLAGWVEQFF.

J is TRBJ1-2 and V is TRBV19; 9 nucleotides match TRBD1. The CDR3 has 16 amino acids. Germline V lookup: CDR1 LNHDA, CDR2 SQIVND (reference sequence). Trimming at V came to 6 bases and at J to 4 bases, leaving 12 bases not matched to a gene. The CDR3 DNA reads TGTGCCAGTAGCTCCCCGGGACAGGGTTTGAGCTATGGCTACACCTTC. Amino acid sequence: CASSSPGQGLSYGYTF.

The rearrangement uses TRBV9 and TRBJ2-1; TRBD2 matches 13 bases. The junction had 9 bases not matched to a gene; V was cut back by 3 bases and J by 0 bases. The CDR3 consists of 19 residues. In germline, CDR1 is SGDLS, CDR2 YYNGEE. The CDR3 bases are TGTGCCAGCAGCGGGGCCATGACTAGCGGGGGGAACTCCTACAATGAGCAGTTCTTC. Amino acid sequence: CASSGAMTSGGNSYNEQFF.

A few counts support this clonotype. The chain recombines TRBV27 with TRBJ1-2; D gene uncertain. Germline V gives CDR1 MNHEY, CDR2 SMNVEV (reference sequence). Between the trimmed V and J ends, which lost 0 bases and 4 bases, there was a span of 9 bases. The CDR3 spans 14 residues. CDR3 DNA: TGTGCCAGCAGTTTATCTCCGAGTTCCTATGGCTACACCTTC. Amino acid sequence: CASSLSPSSYGYTF.

The gene calls are TRBV20-1 and TRBJ2-7, with D possibly being TRBD2 (6 bases). V lost 3 bases and J 8 bases, leaving 14 bases between the germline ends. CDR1 DFQATT and CDR2 SNEGSKA come from the germline V gene (reference sequence). The CDR3 covers 12 residues. The CDR3 bases are TGCAGTGCTAGGCTCCCGGGGGTGCAGCAGTACTTC. As protein: CSARLPGVQQYF.

This clonotype occurred a few times. The V and J genes are TRBV20-1 and TRBJ2-4; a weak D match, TRBD2 (6 bases). Germline CDR1 and CDR2: DFQATT and SNEGSKA (reference sequence). The V gene lost 3 bases and the J gene lost 5 bases, with 14 bases spanning the gap. The CDR3 extends over 14 amino acids. CDR3 amino acids: CSASNWGVENIQYF. CDR3 coding DNA: TGCAGTGCTAGCAATTGGGGGGTGGAAAACATTCAGTACTTC.

The rearrangement joins TRBV3-1 to TRBJ2-1; D ambiguous. This CDR3 spans 13 amino acids. Germline CDR1 LGHDT, CDR2 YNNKEL (reference sequence). V was pared by 7 bases and J by 6 bases, with 13 bases between. CDR3 bases: TGTGCCAGCATGTTGGGCGTTCGCAATGAGCAGTTCTTC. Its translation is CASMLGVRNEQFF.

This sequence joins TRBV18 and TRBJ2-6; D unresolved. The CDR3 contains 16 residues. CDR1 is KGHSH and CDR2 is LQKENI in the germline V gene. The V gene lost 2 bases and the J gene lost 2 bases, with 10 bases spanning the gap. CDR3 region: CASSPEFPAGANVLTF. The CDR3 nucleotides read TGTGCCAGCTCACCAGAGTTCCCAGCTGGGGCCAACGTCCTGACTTTC.

CDR3 residues: CASSLVAGNYNEQFF. The CDR3, as DNA: TGTGCCAGCAGCTTAGTTGCGGGGAACTACAATGAGCAGTTCTTC. V and J are TRBV7-2 and TRBJ2-1, with D perhaps TRBD2 (6 bases). This CDR3 has 15 residues. V was trimmed by 1 base and J by 3 bases, leaving 10 bases between them. Germline V gene data show CDR1 as SGHTA and CDR2 as FQGNSA.

This clonotype turned up a few times. V is TRBV4-2 and J is TRBJ2-2, with 11 bases aligning to TRBD1. In germline, CDR1 is LGHNA, CDR2 YNFKEQ. The junction had 2 bases not matched to a gene; V was cut back by 4 bases and J by 4 bases. There are 15 residues in the CDR3. CDR3 loop: CASSPGTGGTGELFF. In DNA form, the CDR3 reads TGTGCCAGCAGCCCCGGGACAGGGGGCACCGGGGAGCTGTTTTTT.

This clonotype was picked up a small number of times. V is TRBV20-1 and J is TRBJ2-3, with 7 positions matching TRBD1. V lost 5 bases, J lost 0 bases, and 8 bases stayed unmatched. The CDR3 has 15 amino acids. CDR1 DFQATT and CDR2 SNEGSKA come from the germline V gene (reference sequence). The CDR3 sequence: CSAPGTAVSTDTQYF. CDR3 coding DNA: TGCAGTGCTCCGGGGACAGCCGTTAGCACAGATACGCAGTATTTT.

This clonotype was detected many times. The rearrangement joins TRBV4-1 to TRBJ2-1, with D uncertain. Between the trimmed V and J ends, which lost 3 bases and 7 bases, there was a span of 16 bases. The germline CDR1 and CDR2 sequences are MGHRA and YSYEKL. This CDR3 is 15 amino acids long. In nucleotides, the CDR3 is TGCGCCAGCAGCCACAGAGCGACCGTTTCAAATGAGCAGTTCTTC. Translation gives CASSHRATVSNEQFF.

The table lists this clonotype with a few counts. This chain uses TRBV11-2 with TRBJ1-2; weak D call: TRBD1 (6 bases). Germline-derived CDR1 and CDR2 are SGHAT and FQNNGV. V lost 11 bases to trimming and J lost 6 bases, with 16 bases between them. The CDR3 length is 12 residues. The CDR3 sequence: CAVRGGADGYTF. The CDR3 DNA reads TGTGCCGTAAGAGGGGGAGCGGATGGCTACACCTTC.

This chain joins TRBV20-1 and TRBJ1-6, with a possible D match to TRBD1 (6 bases). The germline gives CDR1 DFQATT, CDR2 SNEGSKA (reference sequence). V shed 0 bases and J shed 6 bases, with 12 bases lying between them. The CDR3 runs 15 residues. CDR3 sequence (DNA): TGCAGTGCTAGAGAACGAGGGGGGCCTAATTCACCCCTCCACTTT. This codes for CSARERGGPNSPLHF.

The chain uses TRBV12-3 or TRBV12-4 and TRBJ1-5; D is perhaps TRBD1 (5 bases). Trimming cost V 4 bases and J 6 bases, with 13 bases left between them. The CDR3 totals 14 residues. CDR3 region: CASSYSVGRQPQHF. The CDR3 DNA sequence: TGTGCCAGCAGTTATAGCGTGGGGCGTCAGCCCCAGCATTTT.

This clonotype was recorded at least ten times. V is TRBV12-3 or TRBV12-4 and J is TRBJ2-1; D is perhaps TRBD1 or TRBD2 (5 bases each). V was clipped by 5 bases and J by 4 bases, with 15 bases between them. The CDR3 sequence is 15 residues long. The CDR3 DNA reads TGTGCCAGCAGTGCCCCGTTGGGGGTTTACAATGAGCAGTTCTTC. Translated, it gives CASSAPLGVYNEQFF.

This clonotype has just one count. V usage is TRBV10-3 and J usage is TRBJ1-2, with TRBD1 identical over 7 bases. The CDR3 has 15 residues. Trimming removed 5 bases from V and 0 bases from J; junction bases left unmatched: 6. The germline gives CDR1 ENHRY, CDR2 SYGVKD. The CDR3 sequence is CAISPKQGSNYGYTF. The CDR3 DNA reads as TGTGCCATCAGTCCTAAACAGGGGTCTAACTATGGCTACACCTTC.

There are a few counts of this clonotype. The chain has TRBV27 and TRBJ2-2; 7 positions match TRBD1. Per germline, CDR1 MNHEY and CDR2 SMNVEV (reference sequence). V was clipped by 1 base and J by 4 bases; unmatched bases: 12. The CDR3 consists of 18 residues. The CDR3 here is CASSLFQPSQGSTGELFF. The CDR3 DNA reads TGTGCCAGCAGTTTATTCCAACCCTCACAGGGGAGCACCGGGGAGCTGTTTTTT.

This chain uses TRBV29-1 with TRBJ1-1; unclear D gene. The length of the CDR3 is 13 residues. Trimming pared 5 bases from V and 3 bases from J, leaving 13 bases between. CDR1 is SQVTM, CDR2 ANQGSEA, per germline. CDR3 sequence (DNA): TGCAGCGTTAGGGTTCGACAAGACACTGAAGCTTTCTTT. Encoded protein: CSVRVRQDTEAFF.

This clonotype was seen a handful of times. The gene calls are TRBV12-3 or TRBV12-4 and TRBJ2-7, with TRBD2 as a possible D gene (5 bases). The CDR3 is made up of 12 amino acids. With 3 bases removed from V and 4 bases from J, the gap between germline ends came to 7 bases. The CDR3 sequence: CASSFGEYEQYF. The CDR3 DNA follows: TGTGCCAGCAGTTTCGGGGAGTACGAGCAGTACTTC.

The chain has TRBV4-1 and TRBJ2-1, with 8 nucleotides matching TRBD2. The CDR3 extends over 15 amino acids. V gave up 1 base and J gave up 5 bases; unmatched junction bases: 4. The germline V gene has CDR1 MGHRA and CDR2 YSYEKL. CDR3 amino acids: CASSQGRGVHNEQFF. DNA of the CDR3: TGCGCCAGCAGCCAAGGGCGGGGGGTCCACAATGAGCAGTTCTTC.

The chain combines TRBV10-3 with TRBJ2-7, with a weak D call TRBD2 (5 bases). The CDR3 extends over 14 amino acids. Trimming stripped 4 bases from V and 2 bases from J, with 12 bases between. Germline loops: CDR1 ENHRY, CDR2 SYGVKD. The CDR3 spells CAISAKPGTYEQYF. In DNA form, the CDR3 reads TGTGCCATCAGTGCGAAGCCGGGGACCTACGAGCAGTACTTC.

The chain carries TRBV4-2 and TRBJ2-7; 10 bases are a match to TRBD2. CDR3 length equals 15 residues. CDR1 and CDR2 from the germline V gene are LGHNA and YNFKEQ. Unmatched junction bases numbered 10, after V lost 4 bases and J lost 7 bases. CDR3 nucleotide sequence: TGTGCCAGCAGCCGGTTGCTAGCGGGAGCAGGTGAGCAGTACTTC. Its protein is CASSRLLAGAGEQYF.

This clonotype was detected only once. The rearrangement links TRBV28 to TRBJ2-7; a possible D gene is TRBD2 (5 bases). This CDR3 has 16 residues. V lost 0 bases and J lost 3, with 15 bases in between. From germline, CDR1 is MDHEN and CDR2 SYDVKM. For the CDR3, the DNA is TGTGCCAGCAGTTTATGGACGGGAAGGAGGAGCTACGAGCAGTACTTC. As protein: CASSLWTGRRSYEQYF.

The rearrangement links TRBV12-3 or TRBV12-4 to TRBJ2-5; 7 bases are a match to TRBD1. The CDR3 runs 15 residues. J lost 1 base, V lost 4 bases, and 6 bases had no gene match. This CDR3 reads CASSSTGTPQETQYF. CDR3 DNA sequence: TGTGCCAGCAGTTCGACAGGGACACCCCAAGAGACCCAGTACTTC.